The clone carrying this TCR beta chain was counted only a few times. The J segment lost 7 bases and the V segment lost 9 bases, leaving 12 bases of the junction unmatched. CDR1 LNHNV and CDR2 YYDKDF come from the germline V gene (reference sequence). The CDR3 sequence is 15 residues long. This sample is part of a study of T-cell memory formation after mild COVID-19. TCRdb fed the 5' RACE reads into MiXCR, producing one record per CDR3 protein. In the table there are just under 150,000 distinct CDR3 sequences, less than 20% of which are singletons. V usage is TRBV15 and J usage is TRBJ2-1, with 10 bases identical to TRBD2. The sequence was obtained from an adult woman who had mild COVID-19 (a few samples of this study predate the infection). Cell type and time point are not known. Sequencing input: PBMCs or a T cell subset sorted from them (not recorded which). CDR3 nucleotide sequence: TGTGCCACTTCTAGCGGGAGTGGGTTCTCAAATGAGCAGTTCTTC. Encoded protein: CATSSGSGFSNEQFF.